One sample yielded the 24 T cell receptor beta chains listed below, sequenced in a study of cytomegalovirus exposure and HLA in healthy donors. With 60 Vbeta and 13 Jbeta primers, the PCR was carried out. Produced via immunoSEQ multiplex PCR; TCRdb's table is partial and in-frame only. The table records about 120,000 clones, 66% of them present only once. The sample taken for sequencing was PBMCs. The origin of the receptors is a man younger than 30 in good health and CMV-seronegative.

This clone was seen only a few times. The V call is TRBV6-1, the J call TRBJ2-5, with TRBD1 matching 7 bases. With V trimmed by 4 bases and J by 2 bases, 10 bases remained unmatched. The CDR3 consists of 16 residues. Germline V gene lookup returns CDR1 MNHNS and CDR2 SASEGT. CDR3 sequence: CASSGHQDRRQETQYF. The CDR3 DNA reads as TGTGCCAGCAGTGGACACCAGGACAGGAGGCAAGAGACCCAGTACTTC.

The V call is TRBV19, the J call TRBJ2-2; 8 bases agree with TRBD2. Trimming took 5 bases from V and 5 from J; bases not matched to a gene: 7. Germline CDR1 and CDR2: LNHDA and SQIVND (reference sequence). The CDR3 spans 15 residues. Written as DNA, the CDR3 is TGTGCCAGTAGTCGGGTGGCGGGGGGTACCGGGGAGCTGTTTTTT. It is translated as CASSRVAGGTGELFF. Full variable domain (remainder filled in from reference TRBV19 and TRBJ2-2): DGGITQSPKYLFRKEGQNVTLSCEQNLNHDAMYWYRQDPGQGLRLIYYSQIVNDFQKGDIAEGYSVSREKKESFPLTVTSAQKNPTAFYLCASSRVAGGTGELFFGEGSRLTVL.

The rearrangement joins TRBV15 to TRBJ1-2, with D tentatively TRBD1 (6 bases). The CDR3 length is 16 residues. V dropped 6 bases and J dropped 5 bases, with 22 bases sitting between them. The germline CDR1 and CDR2 sequences are LNHNV and YYDKDF (reference sequence). CDR3 sequence: CATSGVGWNRAYGYTF. The CDR3 coding sequence is TGTGCCACCAGTGGTGTTGGGTGGAACAGGGCTTATGGCTACACCTTC.

The chain employs TRBV28 and TRBJ2-1, with D perhaps TRBD2 (6 bases). The CDR3 spans 15 residues. The V gene's germline CDR1 is MDHEN and CDR2 SYDVKM. The germline V and J ends were trimmed by 7 bases and 1 base, with 14 bases remaining between them. CDR3 DNA: TGTGCCAGCACCTTGGGACTTACGTCCTACAATGAGCAGTTCTTC. Encoded protein: CASTLGLTSYNEQFF.

The chain is built from TRBV6-5 and TRBJ2-1; 13 bases fit TRBD2. The CDR3 totals 14 residues. The germline CDR1 and CDR2 sequences are MNHEY and SVGAGI. V lost 5 bases to trimming and J lost 9 bases; unmatched junction nucleotides: 4. The CDR3 loop is CASSPWTSGGEQFF. Here the CDR3 DNA reads TGTGCCAGCAGTCCCTGGACTAGCGGGGGTGAGCAGTTCTTC.

Only one count was recorded for this clone. V and J are TRBV29-1 and TRBJ2-4, with 10 bases matching TRBD2. Trimming at V came to 6 bases and at J to 0 bases, leaving 8 bases not matched to a gene. The germline V gene encodes CDR1 SQVTM and CDR2 ANQGSEA. CDR3 length: 16 amino acids. CDR3 sequence reads: CSVVGLAVLAKNIQYF. Here the CDR3 DNA reads TGCAGCGTCGTTGGACTAGCGGTACTAGCCAAAAACATTCAGTACTTC.

The chain uses TRBV18 and TRBJ2-1, with 8 nucleotides matching TRBD2. The V gene end was trimmed by 3 bases and the J gene end by 0 bases; junction bases not matched to a gene: 1. The CDR3 covers 15 residues. Germline V CDR1 and CDR2: KGHSH, LQKENI. CDR3 in DNA: TGTGCCAGCTCACCTGGACTAGCCTCCTACAATGAGCAGTTCTTC. It specifies CASSPGLASYNEQFF.

The CDR3 protein is CAWGSGGGRVGTGELFF. CDR3 sequence (DNA): TGTGCCTGGGGGAGTGGGGGGGGCAGGGTCGGCACCGGGGAGCTGTTTTTT. The rearrangement joins TRBV30 to TRBJ2-2; TRBD2 is a possible D gene (7 bases). The V and J ends lost 5 bases and 4 bases respectively, with 23 bases between them. This CDR3 region has 17 residues. The germline gives CDR1 GTSNPN, CDR2 SVGIG (reference sequence).

This rearrangement joins TRBV5-1 to TRBJ2-1, with 9 bases lining up with TRBD2. Losses at the gene ends were 6 bases for V and 6 bases for J; bases not matched to a gene: 4. This CDR3 contains 13 residues. Germline V gene sequence: CDR1 SGHRS, CDR2 YFSETQ. The CDR3, as DNA: TGCGCCAGCACCCTAGCGGGACCCAATGAGCAGTTCTTC. Translated, it gives CASTLAGPNEQFF.

The gene calls are TRBV15 and TRBJ2-5, with 9 bases lining up with TRBD2. CDR1 and CDR2 (germline): LNHNV, YYDKDF (reference sequence). V gave up 3 bases and J gave up 4 bases; unmatched junction bases: 9. The CDR3 is made up of 16 amino acids. DNA of the CDR3: TGTGCCACCAGCAGGTTAGGGTTGACTAGCGGAGAGACCCAGTACTTC. Translating it yields CATSRLGLTSGETQYF. Supplemented by reference TRBV15 and TRBJ2-5, the full variable domain reads DAMVIQNPRYQVTQFGKPVTLSCSQTLNHNVMYWYQQKSSQAPKLLFHYYDKDFNNEADTPDNFQSRRPNTSFCFLDIRSPGLGDTAMYLCATSRLGLTSGETQYFGPGTRLLVL.

The V and J genes are TRBV9 and TRBJ2-7; 7 nucleotides line up with TRBD1. After removal of 0 bases from V and 1 base from J, the junction contained 7 bases not matched to a gene. This CDR3 contains 16 residues. Germline lookup yields CDR1 SGDLS and CDR2 YYNGEE. The chain's CDR3 is CASSVAGTVGSYEQYF. The CDR3 bases are TGTGCCAGCAGCGTAGCGGGGACAGTGGGTTCCTACGAGCAGTACTTC. The whole variable domain, remainder taken from reference TRBV9 and TRBJ2-7, is DSGVTQTPKHLITATGQRVTLRCSPRSGDLSVYWYQQSLDQGLQFLIQYYNGEERAKGNILERFSAQQFPDLHSELNLSSLELGDSALYFCASSVAGTVGSYEQYFGPGTRLTVT.

The chain combines TRBV27 with TRBJ1-1, with D tentatively TRBD1 (6 bases). This CDR3 spans 15 amino acids. Trimming removed 4 bases at V and 10 bases at J, with 22 bases between. Germline CDR1 MNHEY, CDR2 SMNVEV (reference sequence). The CDR3 sequence is CASSSPPYRAKGAFF. The CDR3 coding sequence is TGTGCCAGCAGTTCCCCCCCATACAGGGCGAAAGGAGCTTTCTTT.

The chain recombines TRBV6-1 with TRBJ2-7; D may be TRBD1 (6 bases). CDR3 length: 14 amino acids. The germline V gene encodes CDR1 MNHNS and CDR2 SASEGT. Between the trimmed V and J ends, which lost 6 bases and 3 bases, there was a span of 15 bases. The CDR3 DNA reads as TGTGCCAGCAGGGGGCCAGGGGAACTCTACGAGCAGTACTTC. Translated: CASRGPGELYEQYF.

The V gene is TRBV5-1, the J gene TRBJ2-2; 12 bases agree with TRBD2. The germline V gene has CDR1 SGHRS and CDR2 YFSETQ. This CDR3 spans 16 amino acids. V shed 5 bases, J shed 2 bases, and the junction held 4 bases outside the gene matches. This CDR3 reads CASRTSGGDNTGELFF. Written as DNA, the CDR3 is TGCGCCAGCAGGACTAGCGGGGGTGATAACACCGGGGAGCTGTTTTTT.

The chain couples TRBV7-9 to TRBJ1-5; D gene ambiguous. The germline V gene has CDR1 SEHNR and CDR2 FQNEAQ (reference sequence). The CDR3 has 15 amino acids. Trimming pared 1 base from V and 8 bases from J, leaving 15 bases between. The CDR3 here is CASSLGAGSWEPQHF. CDR3 nucleotides: TGTGCCAGCAGCTTAGGTGCGGGGTCTTGGGAGCCCCAGCATTTT.

The chain links TRBV6-1 to TRBJ2-7; 7 nucleotides agree with TRBD2. The CDR3 consists of 15 residues. Trimming removed 1 base from V and 2 bases from J; junction bases left unmatched: 5. In germline, CDR1 is MNHNS, CDR2 SASEGT. DNA of the CDR3: TGTGCCAGCAGTGAAGGGGGGGGAAGGGCCTACGAGCAGTACTTC. Translated: CASSEGGGRAYEQYF.

DNA of the CDR3: TGTGCCAGCAGGGATATAGCGGGAGCTCGCGAGCAGTACTTC. It codes for CASRDIAGAREQYF. This chain links TRBV28 with TRBJ2-7, with 9 positions matching TRBD2. The trim removed 6 bases at V and 6 bases at J, leaving 9 bases unmatched. Germline values: CDR1 MDHEN, CDR2 SYDVKM. This CDR3 comprises 14 residues. Together with reference TRBV28 and TRBJ2-7, the CDR3 gives the full variable domain: DVKVTQSSRYLVKRTGEKVFLECVQDMDHENMFWYRQDPGLGLRLIYFSYDVKMKEKGDIPEGYSVSREKKERFSLILESASTNQTSMYLCASRDIAGAREQYFGPGTRLTVT.

This clone was seen a handful of times. The chain carries TRBV5-1 and TRBJ2-5; the D gene is possibly TRBD1 (6 bases). The CDR3 contains 14 residues. Germline CDR1 reads SGHRS; CDR2 reads YFSETQ. V dropped 3 bases and J dropped 5 bases, with 14 bases sitting between them. In nucleotides, the CDR3 is TGCGCCAGCAGCTCCCAAACAGGGTGGGAGACCCAGTACTTC. Protein: CASSSQTGWETQYF.

V is TRBV5-6 and J is TRBJ1-4, with D possibly TRBD1 on 6 matching bases. The CDR3 sequence is 15 residues long. V lost 4 bases and J lost 5, with 15 bases in between. Germline V gene sequence: CDR1 SGHDT, CDR2 YYEEEE. The CDR3 here is CASSQGTDGNEKLFF. CDR3 in DNA: TGTGCCAGCAGCCAGGGGACGGACGGGAATGAAAAACTGTTTTTT. The entire variable domain, with the rest obtained from reference TRBV5-6 and TRBJ1-4, is as follows: DAGVTQSPTHLIKTRGQQVTLRCSPKSGHDTVSWYQQALGQGPQFIFQYYEEEERQRGNFPDRFSGHQFPNYSSELNVNALLLGDSALYLCASSQGTDGNEKLFFGSGTQLSVL.

This clone was recorded a few times. This chain uses TRBV18 with TRBJ2-7; 8 bases match TRBD1. Trimming removed 4 bases from V and 2 bases from J; junction bases left unmatched: 13. CDR1 is KGHSH, CDR2 LQKENI, per germline. The CDR3 consists of 17 residues. The CDR3 DNA reads TGTGCCAGCTCACGTTCAAAGATGGGGACAGGCACCTACGAGCAGTACTTC. Translated: CASSRSKMGTGTYEQYF.

The gene calls are TRBV9 and TRBJ1-1; D not resolved. The V end was cut by 4 bases, the J end by 6 bases, with 19 bases between. The CDR3 runs 15 residues. Looked up from germline, CDR1 is SGDLS and CDR2 is YYNGEE. The DNA of the CDR3 is TGTGCCAGCAGCTTCTACGGGTCACCCGAGGCTGAAGCTTTCTTT. Translating gives CASSFYGSPEAEAFF.

The V call is TRBV7-9, the J call TRBJ2-1; 7 bases map to TRBD2. V shed 5 bases and J 4 bases; nucleotides not matched to a gene: 5. CDR1 is SEHNR and CDR2 is FQNEAQ in the germline V gene (reference sequence). The CDR3 is 14 residues long. The CDR3 DNA reads as TGTGCCAGCAGCGAGGGACTACTATACAATGAGCAGTTCTTC. Its translation: CASSEGLLYNEQFF.

The chain uses TRBV2 and TRBJ2-1, with D uncertain. V lost 6 bases, J lost 7 bases, and 7 bases lay in between. This CDR3 contains 11 residues. Per the germline V gene, CDR1 is SNHLY and CDR2 is FYNNEI. The CDR3 region has the DNA TGTGCCAGCAGGAGAAAAAATGAGCAGTTCTTC. Amino acid sequence: CASRRKNEQFF.

This chain connects TRBV15 to TRBJ2-7; perhaps TRBD2 as D (6 bases). Deletions cut 0 bases from V and 1 base from J, with 10 bases between. Germline CDR1 is LNHNV and CDR2 is YYDKDF (reference sequence). The CDR3 loop spans 15 amino acids. In nucleotides, the CDR3 is TGTGCCACCAGCAGAGATCCGGGGAGGTCCTACGAGCAGTACTTC. Translated: CATSRDPGRSYEQYF.